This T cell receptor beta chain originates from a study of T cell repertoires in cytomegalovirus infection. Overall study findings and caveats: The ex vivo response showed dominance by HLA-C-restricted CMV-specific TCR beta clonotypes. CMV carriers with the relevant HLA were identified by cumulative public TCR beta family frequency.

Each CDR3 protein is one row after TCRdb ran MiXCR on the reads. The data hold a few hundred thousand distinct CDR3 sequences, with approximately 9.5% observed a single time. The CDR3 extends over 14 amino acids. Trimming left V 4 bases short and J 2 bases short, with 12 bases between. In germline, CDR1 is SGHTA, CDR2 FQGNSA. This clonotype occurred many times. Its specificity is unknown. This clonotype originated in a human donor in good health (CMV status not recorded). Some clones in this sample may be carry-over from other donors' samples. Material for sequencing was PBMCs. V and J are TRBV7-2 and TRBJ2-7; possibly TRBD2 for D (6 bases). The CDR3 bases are TGTGCCAGCAGCTCCTCCTCTAGCGCCTACGAGCAGTACTTC. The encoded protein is CASSSSSSAYEQYF.